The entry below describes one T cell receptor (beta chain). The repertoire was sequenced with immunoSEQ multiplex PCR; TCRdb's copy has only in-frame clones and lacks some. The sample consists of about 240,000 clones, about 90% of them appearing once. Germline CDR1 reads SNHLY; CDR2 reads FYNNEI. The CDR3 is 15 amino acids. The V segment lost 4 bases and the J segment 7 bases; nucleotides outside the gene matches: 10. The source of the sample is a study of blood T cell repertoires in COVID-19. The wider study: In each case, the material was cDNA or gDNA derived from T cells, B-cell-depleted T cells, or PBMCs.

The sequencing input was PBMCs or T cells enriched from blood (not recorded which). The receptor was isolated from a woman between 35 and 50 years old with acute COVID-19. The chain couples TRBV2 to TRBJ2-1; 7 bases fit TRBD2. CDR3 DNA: TGTGCCAGCAGTGCAACCGGGACTAAATTAAATGAGCAGTTCTTC. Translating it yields CASSATGTKLNEQFF.